The clone carrying this TCR beta chain came up many times. Its target is not known. TCRdb used MiXCR to reprocess the reads, holding one entry per CDR3 protein. This sample carries 35,000 or so distinct CDR3 sequences, 52% of them seen once, and the ten largest clones take around 90%. The CDR3 runs 13 residues. Germline lookup yields CDR1 SGHTA and CDR2 FQGNSA. The junction had 8 bases not matched to a gene; V was cut back by 4 bases and J by 14 bases. The data are from a study of T cell repertoires in cytomegalovirus infection. As for the study in general: CMV epitopes that were recently identified and HLA-C-restricted were used alongside well-studied HLA-B-restricted ones. It was the public TCR beta signatures that indicated both CMV infection and matching HLA type.

Study outcomes and limitations: Adding up the frequency of public TCR beta families identified people who carried CMV plus the relevant HLA.

The TCR comes from a human donor in good health (CMV status not recorded). Some clones in this sample may be carry-over from other donors' samples. The source material was CD8+ T cells from cultured PBMCs, sampled from culture after CMV antigen stimulation. The chain combines TRBV7-2 with TRBJ2-1; 10 bases match TRBD2. CDR3 region: CASSSALAGDEFF. In DNA, the CDR3 is TGTGCCAGCAGCTCAGCTCTAGCGGGAGACGAGTTCTTC. Combining the CDR3 with reference TRBV7-2 and TRBJ2-1 gives the whole variable domain GAGVSQSPSNKVTEKGKDVELRCDPISGHTALYWYRQSLGQGLEFLIYFQGNSAPDKSGLPSDRFSAERTGGSVSTLTIQRTQQEDSAVYLCASSSALAGDEFFGPGTRLTVL.